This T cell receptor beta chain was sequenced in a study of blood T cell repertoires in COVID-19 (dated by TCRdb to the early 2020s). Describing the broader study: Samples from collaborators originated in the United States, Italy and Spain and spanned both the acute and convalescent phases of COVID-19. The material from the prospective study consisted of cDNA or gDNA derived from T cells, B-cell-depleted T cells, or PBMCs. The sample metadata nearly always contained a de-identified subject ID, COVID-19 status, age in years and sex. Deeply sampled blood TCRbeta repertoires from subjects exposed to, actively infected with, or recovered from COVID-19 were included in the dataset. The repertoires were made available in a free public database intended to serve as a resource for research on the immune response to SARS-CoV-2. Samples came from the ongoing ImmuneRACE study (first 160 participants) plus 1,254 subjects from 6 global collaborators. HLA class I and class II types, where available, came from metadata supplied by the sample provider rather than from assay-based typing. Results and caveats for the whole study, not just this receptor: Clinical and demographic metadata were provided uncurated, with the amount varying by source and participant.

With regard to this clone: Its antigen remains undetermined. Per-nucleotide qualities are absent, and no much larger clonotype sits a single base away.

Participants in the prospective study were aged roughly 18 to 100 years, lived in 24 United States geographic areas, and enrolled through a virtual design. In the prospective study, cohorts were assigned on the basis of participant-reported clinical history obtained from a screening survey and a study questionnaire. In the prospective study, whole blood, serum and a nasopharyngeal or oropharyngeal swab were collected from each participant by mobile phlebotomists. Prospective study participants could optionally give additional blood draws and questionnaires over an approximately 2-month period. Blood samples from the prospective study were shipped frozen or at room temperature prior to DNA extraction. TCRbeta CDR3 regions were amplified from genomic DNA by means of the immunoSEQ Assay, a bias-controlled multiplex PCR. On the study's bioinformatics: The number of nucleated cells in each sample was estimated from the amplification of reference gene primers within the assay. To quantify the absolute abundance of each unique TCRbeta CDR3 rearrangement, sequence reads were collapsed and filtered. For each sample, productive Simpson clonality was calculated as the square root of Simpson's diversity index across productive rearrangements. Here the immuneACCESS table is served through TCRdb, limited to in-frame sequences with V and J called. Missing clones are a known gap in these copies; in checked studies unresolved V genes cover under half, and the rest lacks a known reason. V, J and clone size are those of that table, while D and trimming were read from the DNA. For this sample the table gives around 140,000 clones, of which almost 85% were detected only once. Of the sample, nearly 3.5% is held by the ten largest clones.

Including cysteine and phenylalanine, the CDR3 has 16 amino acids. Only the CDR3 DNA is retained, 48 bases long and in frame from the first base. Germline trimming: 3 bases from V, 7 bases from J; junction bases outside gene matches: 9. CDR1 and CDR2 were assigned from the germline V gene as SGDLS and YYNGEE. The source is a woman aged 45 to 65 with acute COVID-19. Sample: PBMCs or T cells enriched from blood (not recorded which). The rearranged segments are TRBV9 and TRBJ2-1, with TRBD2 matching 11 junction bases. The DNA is TGTGCCAGCAGCGAGACTAGCGGGAAAGAATGGAATGAGCAGTTCTTC. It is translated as CASSETSGKEWNEQFF.